This T cell receptor (beta chain) was retrieved from a study of control samples from healthy donors and cancer patients. The germline CDR1 and CDR2 sequences are ENHRY and SYGVKD. Trimming removed 3 bases from V and 8 bases from J; junction bases left unmatched: 3. The CDR3 has 12 residues. Assay: immunoSEQ multiplex PCR; the TCRdb copy retains only in-frame clones and omits some. The sample lists roughly 80,000 clones, approximately 90% occurring once. In this sample, this clone turned up once. What was sequenced was PBMCs. The sequence was obtained from a woman aged 55-75 years with head and neck cancer. The chain is built from TRBV10-3 and TRBJ1-2; 7 bases agree with TRBD1. CDR3 sequence reads: CAISERDSGYTF. The CDR3 DNA is TGTGCCATCAGTGAAAGGGACAGCGGCTACACCTTC.